These 21 T cell receptor beta chains came from one sample sequenced in a study of PD-L1 blockade in urothelial cancer. Generated by immunoSEQ multiplex PCR, the TCRdb table keeps only in-frame clones and is missing some. Of fewer than 100,000 clones listed, around 85% are singletons. The time point: pretreatment peripheral blood. This sample comprised PBMCs, obtained around atezolizumab (anti-PD-L1) treatment. These receptors all stem from a man in his forties with urothelial cancer.

DNA of the CDR3: TGTGCCAGCAGTTACTCGCGGCCAGGGGAATACGAGCAGTACTTC. Protein: CASSYSRPGEYEQYF. The rearrangement uses TRBV6-5 and TRBJ2-7; D perhaps matches TRBD1 (6 bases). Trimming removed 0 bases at V and 4 bases at J, with 13 bases between. Germline V gene data show CDR1 as MNHEY and CDR2 as SVGAGI. The CDR3 has 15 amino acids.

The chain joins TRBV5-1 to TRBJ2-1, with D possibly TRBD1 on 6 matching bases. From germline, CDR1 is SGHRS and CDR2 YFSETQ. The CDR3 loop spans 12 amino acids. Trimming stripped 4 bases from V and 8 bases from J, with 10 bases between. CDR3 residues: CASSLNRDEQFF. The CDR3 DNA reads TGCGCCAGCAGCCTGAACAGGGATGAGCAGTTCTTC. The full variable domain, its missing parts supplied by reference TRBV5-1 and TRBJ2-1, is KAGVTQTPRYLIKTRGQQVTLSCSPISGHRSVSWYQQTPGQGLQFLFEYFSETQRNKGNFPGRFSGRQFSNSRSEMNVSTLELGDSALYLCASSLNRDEQFFGPGTRLTVL.

The V and J genes are TRBV6-5 and TRBJ2-2; possible D gene TRBD1, 7 bases. The CDR3 consists of 13 residues. CDR1 MNHEY and CDR2 SVGAGI come from the germline V gene. CDR3 nucleotide sequence: TGTGCTGCAGGAGGGGGCAACACCGGGGAGCTGTTTTTT. Its protein product is CAAGGGNTGELFF.

The chain uses TRBV11-2 and TRBJ2-7, with D perhaps TRBD1 (5 bases). The CDR3 consists of 14 residues. Germline CDR1 reads SGHAT; CDR2 reads FQNNGV. Trimming took 4 bases from V and 0 from J, leaving 10 bases between them. CDR3 amino acids: CASSSQDFSYEQYF. The DNA for the CDR3 is TGTGCCAGCAGCTCACAGGATTTCTCCTACGAGCAGTACTTC.

V usage is TRBV5-4 and J usage is TRBJ2-1, with 11 bases identical to TRBD2. V lost 4 bases and J lost 10; bases outside the gene matches: 10. The length of the CDR3 is 15 residues. Germline CDR1 is SGHNT and CDR2 is YYREEE (reference sequence). The CDR3 here is CASSPGTSGLGEQFF. The DNA of the CDR3 is TGTGCCAGCAGCCCCGGGACTAGCGGTCTTGGAGAGCAGTTCTTC.

DNA of the CDR3: TGCGCCAGCAGCCAAGTTCAGGAGAACACCGGGGAGCTGTTTTTT. This sequence encodes CASSQVQENTGELFF. The chain employs TRBV4-1 and TRBJ2-2; D is undetermined. Germline CDR1 is MGHRA and CDR2 is YSYEKL. V lost 1 base and J 1 base, leaving 7 bases between the germline ends. CDR3 length: 15 residues.

The J gene is TRBJ2-7, the V gene TRBV5-4; weak D call: TRBD2 (6 bases). CDR3 length: 14 residues. V lost 3 bases and J lost 1, with 11 bases in between. In germline, CDR1 is SGHNT, CDR2 YYREEE (reference sequence). CDR3 residues: CASSSRDSSYEQYF. CDR3 nucleotides: TGTGCCAGCAGCTCCCGGGACTCTTCCTACGAGCAGTACTTC. The full variable domain, with the rest looked up from reference TRBV5-4 and TRBJ2-7, is ETGVTQSPTHLIKTRGQQVTLRCSSQSGHNTVSWYQQALGQGPQFIFQYYREEENGRGNFPPRFSGLQFPNYSSELNVNALELDDSALYLCASSSRDSSYEQYFGPGTRLTVT.

This clone has just a few counts. The chain joins TRBV30 to TRBJ1-2; TRBD1 matches at 7 bases. CDR1 and CDR2 from the germline V gene are GTSNPN and SVGIG (reference sequence). The CDR3 length is 14 residues. Losses at the gene ends were 1 base for V and 8 bases for J; bases not matched to a gene: 10. CDR3 sequence (DNA): TGTGCCTGGAGTGGTGGGACAGTAAGTGGAGGCTACACCTTC. Residues: CAWSGGTVSGGYTF.

V and J are TRBV7-2 and TRBJ2-1, with 14 bases fitting TRBD2. The CDR3 totals 17 residues. V lost 5 bases, J lost 8 bases, and 11 bases stayed unmatched. Per germline, CDR1 SGHTA and CDR2 FQGNSA. CDR3 protein: CASSPHGLAGGRDEQFF. The DNA for the CDR3 is TGTGCCAGCAGCCCTCACGGACTAGCGGGAGGTAGGGATGAGCAGTTCTTC.

The chain links TRBV5-8 to TRBJ1-1; a possible D gene is TRBD1 (6 bases). The V gene lost 0 bases and the J gene lost 5 bases, with 14 bases spanning the gap. The V gene's germline CDR1 is SGHTS and CDR2 YDEGEE. The CDR3 is 15 residues long. The CDR3 is CASSLGIGGRTEAFF. CDR3 nucleotides: TGTGCCAGCAGCTTGGGAATCGGGGGGCGAACTGAAGCTTTCTTT.

CDR3 sequence (DNA): TGTGCCAGCAGCGTAGGAGGGATCGGCAACCTTCAAGAGACCCAGTACTTC. This codes for CASSVGGIGNLQETQYF. The chain combines TRBV9 with TRBJ2-5; weak D call: TRBD2 (5 bases). Germline lookup yields CDR1 SGDLS and CDR2 YYNGEE. Trimming removed 0 bases at V and 2 bases at J, with 17 bases between. The CDR3 has 17 amino acids.

The chain joins TRBV6-4 to TRBJ1-2; 8 nucleotides line up with TRBD1. This CDR3 has 15 residues. Germline V gene data show CDR1 as MRHNA and CDR2 as SNTAGT. V shed 4 bases and J 4 bases; nucleotides not matched to a gene: 8. The CDR3 DNA sequence: TGTGCCAGCAGTGCCGGGACAGGAGCCGGCTATGGCTACACCTTC. Protein product: CASSAGTGAGYGYTF.

This clone was seen a handful of times. This chain uses TRBV5-8 with TRBJ1-2; D is possibly TRBD1 (6 bases). Trimming removed 0 bases at V and 6 bases at J, with 21 bases between. The CDR3 has 17 amino acids. Germline CDR1 is SGHTS and CDR2 is YDEGEE. The CDR3 region is CASSLANVMGAEDGYTF. CDR3 bases: TGTGCCAGCAGCTTGGCCAACGTTATGGGGGCGGAAGATGGCTACACCTTC.

This clone was seen only once. The rearrangement joins TRBV29-1 to TRBJ2-7; 9 bases fit TRBD1. The germline V gene encodes CDR1 SQVTM and CDR2 ANQGSEA. The J segment lost 0 bases and the V segment lost 3 bases, leaving 9 bases of the junction unmatched. This CDR3 spans 16 amino acids. CDR3 DNA: TGCAGCGTTGAGTCGCTGGGGACAGGGTCCTCCTACGAGCAGTACTTC. Its protein is CSVESLGTGSSYEQYF.

V gene TRBV5-6 combines with J gene TRBJ2-3; 12 positions agree with TRBD2. The junction had 12 bases not matched to a gene; V was cut back by 4 bases and J by 3 bases. The V gene's germline CDR1 is SGHDT and CDR2 YYEEEE. The CDR3 consists of 18 residues. The CDR3 spells CASSLLAGGLRRTDTQYF. DNA for the CDR3: TGTGCCAGCAGCCTACTAGCGGGAGGCCTTAGACGGACAGATACGCAGTATTTT.

This chain uses TRBV10-3 with TRBJ2-3; D may be TRBD1 (5 bases). CDR3 size: 14 residues. Trimming stripped 8 bases from V and 2 bases from J, with 14 bases between. The germline V gene has CDR1 ENHRY and CDR2 SYGVKD. This chain's CDR3 is CAIGAKGYTDTQYF. CDR3 in DNA: TGTGCCATCGGGGCGAAGGGGTACACAGATACGCAGTATTTT.

J is TRBJ2-7 and V is TRBV2; D might be TRBD2 (6 bases). The germline V and J ends were trimmed by 6 bases and 1 base, with 13 bases remaining between them. CDR1 and CDR2 (germline): SNHLY, FYNNEI. The CDR3 has 14 residues. CDR3 loop: CASRPDYVSYEQYF. The CDR3 DNA sequence: TGTGCCAGCAGGCCGGACTACGTATCCTACGAGCAGTACTTC.

The genes are TRBV28 and TRBJ2-1; 8 bases line up with TRBD2. This CDR3 contains 18 residues. Germline V gene lookup returns CDR1 MDHEN and CDR2 SYDVKM. V gave up 1 base and J gave up 7 bases; unmatched junction bases: 15. The CDR3: CASSLYLVRGGGHNEQFF. In DNA, the CDR3 is TGTGCCAGCAGTTTATATCTGGTTCGGGGGGGAGGGCATAATGAGCAGTTCTTC.

V gene TRBV5-1 combines with J gene TRBJ1-4; 12 nucleotides align to TRBD1. From germline, CDR1 is SGHRS and CDR2 YFSETQ. This CDR3 is 15 amino acids long. J was trimmed by 8 bases and V by 6 bases; bases with no gene match: 8. In DNA, the CDR3 is TGCGCCAGCACCCACTCCGGGACAGGGGGCGAAAAACTGTTTTTT. This encodes CASTHSGTGGEKLFF.

The CDR3 nucleotides are TGTGCCAGCAGTCTTGCCGGGACAGGGGAGAACTATGGCTACACCTTC. It yields the protein CASSLAGTGENYGYTF. This chain links TRBV7-9 with TRBJ1-2; 10 nucleotides align to TRBD1. The CDR3 sequence is 16 residues long. J gave up 2 bases and V 6 bases, and 9 bases lay outside the gene matches. Germline CDR1 and CDR2: SEHNR and FQNEAQ (reference sequence).

This chain joins TRBV27 and TRBJ2-7; TRBD1 matches 9 bases. The CDR3 length is 15 residues. Germline V CDR1 and CDR2: MNHEY, SMNVEV (reference sequence). With 6 bases clipped from V and 2 bases from J, the junction kept 8 bases outside the gene matches. CDR3 bases: TGTGCCAGCAGCCCAGCGGGACAGGGACCCTACGAGCAGTACTTC. It specifies CASSPAGQGPYEQYF.